Listed below are T cell receptor beta chains from one sample, sequenced in a study of cytomegalovirus exposure and HLA in healthy donors. The table came from immunoSEQ multiplex PCR; TCRdb's copy has only in-frame clones and leaves some out. The data contain under 200,000 clones, 75% to 85% of them singletons. The source material was PBMCs. All receptors come from a young woman in good health and CMV-seronegative. CDR3s include the opening cysteine and the closing phenylalanine or tryptophan. The order of the fields is CDR3 protein, J gene, clone size, D gene, V gene. The D gene is left open where the match is weak. Not all rows give a size; the values are once, few, many and, for expanded clones, a class.

CASSGTGNTDTQYF	TRBJ2-3	few	TRBD1	TRBV9
CATSLPGSFPLGNTIYF	TRBJ1-3	-	-	TRBV15
CASSEPGHGNTIYF	TRBJ1-3	-	-	TRBV6-5
CASSYRGANEKLFF	TRBJ1-4	-	-	TRBV6-6
CASSLVYRGKTEAFF	TRBJ1-1	-	TRBD1	TRBV5-1
CASTVGQGRTEAFF	TRBJ1-1	-	TRBD1	TRBV2
CAWRSIWGPEQYF	-	-	-	TRBV30
CASSRDRVSYTAFF	TRBJ1-1	-	TRBD1	TRBV6-1
CASSPRVTTDTQYF	TRBJ2-3	-	-	TRBV5-5
CASSIVTGATEAFF	TRBJ1-1	-	TRBD1	TRBV19
CASSSTGNNYGYTF	TRBJ1-2	-	-	TRBV10-2
CASSGGQGGGYTF	TRBJ1-2	-	TRBD1	TRBV2
CASSEGYSYSNQPQHF	TRBJ1-5	few	-	TRBV6-1
CASSIRGQELRTEAFF	TRBJ1-1	-	-	TRBV5-1
CASSDRQSSGNTIYF	TRBJ1-3	-	-	TRBV25-1
CASNPLGQEDYEQYF	TRBJ2-7	-	TRBD1	TRBV28
CASSLVTGTMGEQYF	TRBJ2-7	-	-	TRBV7-2
CSGLREWGAFF	TRBJ1-1	medium-sized	-	TRBV20-1
CASSEESGRARNNEQFF	TRBJ2-1	-	TRBD2	TRBV2
CASSLGLAGAKQFF	TRBJ2-1	-	TRBD2	TRBV11-3
CSVVRLAGNNEQFF	TRBJ2-1	-	TRBD2	TRBV29-1
CASSQDRVPNTGELFF	TRBJ2-2	-	TRBD1	TRBV18
CASSYVAGGPGEQFF	TRBJ2-1	-	TRBD2	TRBV6-5
CASSPPGGELEKLFF	TRBJ1-4	-	-	TRBV6-5
CSVAGSTDTQYF	TRBJ2-3	-	-	TRBV29-1
CASSQEGGGRDGYTF	TRBJ1-2	-	-	TRBV4-2
CASSRGLAGVVAKNIQYF	TRBJ2-4	-	TRBD2	TRBV4-1
CASRGGTLSYGYTF	TRBJ1-2	-	-	TRBV28
CASSPRTGVGTEAFF	TRBJ1-1	-	TRBD1	TRBV7-6
CASSSGLLNTEAFF	TRBJ1-1	-	-	TRBV5-4
CASSFGGEQYF	TRBJ2-7	-	-	TRBV5-4
CASGSAGGAVREKLFF	TRBJ1-4	-	TRBD1	TRBV27
CASSPTGEVRDTQYF	TRBJ2-3	once	-	TRBV7-3
CASSPSQGRVETQYF	TRBJ2-5	-	-	TRBV18
CASSFRSRRAYEQYF	TRBJ2-7	-	-	TRBV5-6
CASSLRGSGELFF	TRBJ2-2	-	-	TRBV11-3
CASSLLQGNTEAFF	TRBJ1-1	-	-	TRBV4-1
CASSRGLLNEKLFF	TRBJ1-4	-	-	TRBV18
CASSKGQGSGYTF	TRBJ1-2	-	TRBD1	TRBV5-1
CASSYGGGQPQHF	TRBJ1-5	once	-	TRBV6-5
CASSLNRGYEQYF	TRBJ2-7	-	TRBD1	TRBV6-1
CASSFPRTGGHQPQHF	TRBJ1-5	-	TRBD1	TRBV28
CASREQNIQYF	TRBJ2-4	-	-	TRBV28
CSSSLGTQGSGNTIYF	TRBJ1-3	-	-	TRBV7-9
CASRRQGGYEQYF	-	-	TRBD1	TRBV6-5
CASSPGGGLNTEAFF	TRBJ1-1	-	-	TRBV28
CSVVETGGTEAFF	TRBJ1-1	-	TRBD1	TRBV29-1
CASSLVAGTGYNEQFF	TRBJ2-1	-	TRBD1	TRBV5-1
CAIAQGASTEAFF	TRBJ1-1	-	TRBD1	TRBV28
CASSAGLAGGYEQYF	TRBJ2-7	-	TRBD2	TRBV5-4
CASSLVGTGNGYTF	TRBJ1-2	-	-	TRBV27
CASSWGLADDVEQYF	TRBJ2-7	-	TRBD2	TRBV6-6
CASSTKGQRTEAFF	TRBJ1-1	-	TRBD1	TRBV7-2
CASSVVASDPGYEQYF	TRBJ2-7	-	-	TRBV2
CASTPIKGTGSGYTF	TRBJ1-2	-	TRBD1	TRBV6-1
CASRPQGSSYEQYF	TRBJ2-7	few	-	TRBV11-2